Below are 23 T cell receptor beta chains sequenced from a single sample in a study of T cells in Graves' hyperthyroidism and ophthalmopathy. The source material, RNA transcripts, was used to amplify TCR beta CDR3 regions. With the HTBI primer set, the TCR CDR3 went through a first round of RT-PCR. TCRdb itself ran the multiplex PCR reads through MiXCR, one entry per CDR3 protein. Of about 480,000 distinct CDR3 sequences in the sample, roughly 25% were seen once. Source material: blood. These receptor sequences come from a woman aged 30 to 39 with Graves' ophthalmopathy.

This clonotype has ten or more counts. This chain joins TRBV11-2 and TRBJ1-2; D ambiguous. The CDR3 consists of 16 residues. Germline CDR1 is SGHAT and CDR2 is FQNNGV. Trimming took off 5 bases at V and 1 base at J, with 17 bases between the two ends. The CDR3 region is CASSEDYGTRNYGYTF. Written as DNA, the CDR3 is TGTGCCAGCAGCGAAGACTATGGCACTCGTAACTATGGCTACACCTTC.

The chain employs TRBV6-1 and TRBJ1-2; perhaps TRBD1 as D (5 bases). Germline V lookup: CDR1 MNHNS, CDR2 SASEGT. The V and J ends lost 6 bases and 0 bases respectively, with 14 bases between them. This CDR3 contains 15 residues. The CDR3 bases are TGTGCCAGCAGCTTCGGGACTACGACTAACTATGGCTACACCTTC. This sequence encodes CASSFGTTTNYGYTF.

The sample holds a few counts of this clonotype. This chain uses TRBV6-5 with TRBJ1-3; weak D call: TRBD1 (6 bases). The V end was cut by 2 bases, the J end by 2 bases, with 13 bases between. The CDR3 length is 16 residues. Germline V gene sequence: CDR1 MNHEY, CDR2 SVGAGI. The chain's CDR3 is CASSYLAGDTGNTIYF. The DNA for the CDR3 is TGTGCCAGCAGTTACCTAGCAGGGGATACTGGAAACACCATATATTTT.

V usage is TRBV24-1 and J usage is TRBJ1-1; perhaps TRBD1 as D (5 bases). V lost 8 bases and J lost 11, with 20 bases in between. Germline V gene lookup returns CDR1 KGHDR and CDR2 SFDVKD. The CDR3 consists of 13 residues. CDR3 DNA: TGTGCCACCACGTGGCTCAGGGCTTCAGCGGCTTTCTTT. Translating it yields CATTWLRASAAFF.

The sample holds many counts of this clonotype. J is TRBJ2-2 and V is TRBV5-6, with TRBD2 as a possible D gene (5 bases). The germline V gene encodes CDR1 SGHDT and CDR2 YYEEEE. The germline V and J ends were trimmed by 4 bases and 4 bases, with 14 bases remaining between them. The length of the CDR3 is 15 residues. CDR3 loop: CASSGLGSSTGELFF. DNA for the CDR3: TGTGCCAGCAGCGGACTCGGGTCCTCCACCGGGGAGCTGTTTTTT.

This clonotype appeared many times. The CDR3 DNA reads TGTGCCACCCTGTGGGGTCAACGGGACGGCTACGAGCAGTACTTC. Its protein product is CATLWGQRDGYEQYF. V usage is TRBV2 and J usage is TRBJ2-7; D is perhaps TRBD1 or TRBD2 (5 bases each). The CDR3 is made up of 15 amino acids. The ends were cut back, 10 bases at V and 3 bases at J, with 22 bases in the middle. Per germline, CDR1 SNHLY and CDR2 FYNNEI.

This clonotype appeared many times. V and J are TRBV7-2 and TRBJ1-5, with D perhaps TRBD1 (5 bases). CDR1 is SGHTA, CDR2 FQGNSA, per germline. The CDR3 runs to 15 residues. V lost 4 bases, J lost 0 bases, and 10 bases lay in between. DNA for the CDR3: TGTGCCAGCAGCTGGGACGGAGATAGCAATCAGCCCCAGCATTTT. Its translation is CASSWDGDSNQPQHF.

On this clonotype itself: A read error may explain this, as a much larger clone is one base away. The V call is TRBV27, the J call TRBJ2-4; no reliable D call. The germline V gene encodes CDR1 MNHEY and CDR2 SMNVEV (reference sequence). Deletions cut 1 base from V and 0 bases from J, with 16 bases between. The CDR3 spans 18 residues. The CDR3 loop is CASSLYPPGRLAKNIQYF. CDR3 in DNA: TGTGCCAGCAGTTTATATCCCCCAGGCAGGTTAGCCAAAAACATTCAGTACTTC.

This clonotype was picked up a small number of times. The germline gene is not matched at one end of the junction; a read error may be the cause. The chain employs TRBV20-1 and TRBJ2-7, with D maybe TRBD2 (5 bases). Germline CDR1 and CDR2: DFQATT and SNEGSKA (reference sequence). The CDR3 has 13 amino acids. CDR3 protein: CSARGGHSYELYF. For the CDR3, the DNA is TGCAGTGCTAGAGGCGGGCACTCCTACGAGCTGTACTTC.

A remark on this clonotype: The junction departs from the called germline gene at one end, perhaps through a read error. As DNA, the CDR3 is TGTGCCAGCAGCTTAGTCTCAGGACAGGGGTACACTGATGCTTTCTTT. Amino acids: CASSLVSGQGYTDAFF. The chain joins TRBV11-1 to TRBJ1-1; the match to TRBD1 covers 9 bases. The CDR3 loop spans 16 amino acids. The germline gives CDR1 SGHAT, CDR2 FQDESV (reference sequence).

This clonotype was detected ten times or more. Here the CDR3 DNA reads TGTGCCAGCTTGACAGGACAGAACACCGGGGAGCTGTTTTTT. The encoded protein is CASLTGQNTGELFF. The genes are TRBV2 and TRBJ2-2, with D perhaps TRBD1 (6 bases). Germline-derived CDR1 and CDR2 are SNHLY and FYNNEI. This CDR3 comprises 14 residues. Trimming shortened V by 8 bases and J by 1 base, and 11 bases separated the two germline ends.

This clonotype was detected many times. The V and J genes are TRBV4-2 and TRBJ2-7, with 10 bases fitting TRBD1. Germline V CDR1 and CDR2: LGHNA, YNFKEQ. After removal of 8 bases from V and 6 bases from J, the junction contained 13 bases not matched to a gene. This CDR3 is 15 amino acids long. Here the CDR3 reads CASREMGQGSLEQYF. Here the CDR3 DNA reads TGTGCCAGCCGAGAGATGGGACAGGGGTCACTCGAGCAGTACTTC.

This clonotype appeared many times. The chain carries TRBV7-6 and TRBJ2-5; maybe TRBD1 (6 bases). CDR3 length: 13 residues. Germline V gives CDR1 SGHVS, CDR2 FNYEAQ. Trimming cost V 1 base and J 5 bases, with 8 bases left between them. CDR3 loop: CASSLGGPETQYF. The CDR3 DNA follows: TGTGCCAGCAGCTTAGGGGGGCCGGAGACCCAGTACTTC.

This clonotype was detected only a few times. At one of its ends the junction is not consistent with the germline gene, which may arise from a read error. The chain has TRBV30 and TRBJ2-7, with D possibly matching TRBD2 (5 bases). This CDR3 is built from 14 residues. Per germline, CDR1 GTSNPN and CDR2 SVGIG (reference sequence). This CDR3 reads CAWSVFAGQGERYF. As DNA, the CDR3 is TGTGCCTGGAGTGTATTTGCGGGCCAAGGCGAGCGGTACTTC.

This clonotype was seen repeatedly, ten times or more. The CDR3 protein is CASSSSNNIQPQHF. DNA of the CDR3: TGTGCCAGCAGCTCTAGTAACAACATCCAGCCCCAGCATTTT. This rearrangement joins TRBV7-8 to TRBJ1-5; D remains ambiguous. V lost 4 bases, J lost 7 bases, and 14 bases lay in between. CDR1 is SGHVS, CDR2 FQNEAQ, per germline. This CDR3 region has 14 residues.

The table lists this clonotype with a few counts. The chain links TRBV5-1 to TRBJ2-7; weak D call: TRBD1 (5 bases). CDR1 is SGHRS and CDR2 is YFSETQ in the germline V gene. This CDR3 contains 14 residues. Trimming left V 5 bases short and J 2 bases short, with 14 bases between. CDR3 coding DNA: TGCGCCAGCAGTCAAGACGGACATACCTACGAGCAGTACTTC. This codes for CASSQDGHTYEQYF.

This clonotype was found a few times. The chain joins TRBV6-1 to TRBJ1-6; 9 bases are a match to TRBD1. V lost 5 bases, J lost 7 bases, and 6 bases stayed unmatched. The CDR3 runs 15 residues. Germline CDR1 reads MNHNS; CDR2 reads SASEGT. CDR3 residues: CASSPTGTGNSPLHF. As DNA, the CDR3 is TGTGCCAGCAGTCCTACCGGGACAGGGAATTCACCCCTCCACTTT.

This clonotype was counted between two and nine times. One end of the junction fails to match germline, which may point to a read error. The J gene is TRBJ1-5, the V gene TRBV12-3 or TRBV12-4, with 7 bases aligning to TRBD1. This CDR3 is 14 amino acids long. The CDR3 DNA sequence: TGTGCCAGCACTTTAGGGACAGCTCCCTCGCCCCAGCATTTT. Its translation is CASTLGTAPSPQHF.

The rearrangement uses TRBV2 and TRBJ2-5; TRBD1 aligns across 9 bases. The V and J ends lost 11 bases and 6 bases, in that order; junction bases with no gene match: 10. The CDR3 has 13 amino acids. The germline V gene has CDR1 SNHLY and CDR2 FYNNEI. The DNA for the CDR3 is TGTGCCGGAGCGACAGGGGGGTTGAAGACCCAGTACTTC. Translating it yields CAGATGGLKTQYF.

Ten or more counts support this clonotype. J is TRBJ1-5 and V is TRBV7-9; 7 bases match TRBD1. V gave up 5 bases and J gave up 0 bases; unmatched junction bases: 4. The CDR3 is 15 residues long. Germline CDR1 and CDR2: SEHNR and FQNEAQ (reference sequence). The CDR3 DNA reads TGTGCCAGCAGCAAAGGGACAGTTAGCAATCAGCCCCAGCATTTT. Encoded protein: CASSKGTVSNQPQHF.

V usage is TRBV6-1 and J usage is TRBJ2-5; no clear D gene. Germline lookup yields CDR1 MNHNS and CDR2 SASEGT. The CDR3 totals 11 residues. V was cut by 8 bases and J by 5 bases, with 9 bases left in between. The CDR3 nucleotides are TGTGCCAGCTTACGGTTGGAGACCCAGTACTTC. It specifies CASLRLETQYF.

This clonotype was observed at least ten times. V usage is TRBV7-3 and J usage is TRBJ1-6; 8 bases map to TRBD1. This CDR3 region has 14 residues. Germline-derived CDR1 and CDR2 are SGHTA and FQGTGA. Unmatched junction bases numbered 8, after V lost 8 bases and J lost 8 bases. CDR3 sequence (DNA): TGTGCCAGCCGCCCTCAGACAGGGGATTCACCCCTCCACTTT. It codes for CASRPQTGDSPLHF.

The table lists this clonotype with many counts. The V call is TRBV11-2, the J call TRBJ1-6; possibly TRBD1 for D (5 bases). This CDR3 contains 13 residues. V shed 4 bases and J shed 11 bases, with 12 bases lying between them. Germline CDR1 reads SGHAT; CDR2 reads FQNNGV. The CDR3 is CASSSLDSTPLHF. Written as DNA, the CDR3 is TGTGCCAGCAGCTCGCTAGACAGCACACCCCTCCACTTT.